This T cell receptor (beta chain) stems from a study of shared clonotypes between healthy human individuals (dated by TCRdb to 2020 to 2021). Background for the entire study: Three men and a couple of women, aged 18 to 49 years, made up the cohort. For each donor, three plates each were used for CD4 naive and CD4 memory, two plates were used for CD8 naive, and one plate was used for CD8 memory. To estimate repertoire size and how much clonotype sharing occurs between individuals, the study deeply sequenced the blood TCR repertoires of several healthy adults. Different laboratories and diverse techniques were used to prepare libraries and sequence TCR repertoires, to increase sequencing depth and limit assay-specific biases. Per donor, leukapheresis produced somewhere between about 0.94 and 9.5 billion PBMCs.

Regarding this clone: Its antigen target is currently unknown. Qualities for individual bases were not recorded, and no much larger clone is one base off.

Donors were healthy HIV-negative adults with no recently reported acute infections or vaccinations. All donors were Caucasian adults living in Nashville, Tennessee, USA. Magnetic negative selection was used to enrich CD4+ T cells, after which naive cells were positively selected on CD45RA and the negative fraction became the memory subset. After blood collection by leukapheresis, PBMCs were isolated using Ficoll-Histopaque density gradient centrifugation and then cryopreserved in the vapor phase of liquid nitrogen. Analytical flow cytometry was used to check the purity and quantity of each magnetically sorted T cell population. From each sorted fraction, genomic DNA was isolated and quantified by UV absorbance on a Nanodrop 2000c. The CDR1 and CDR2 encoded by the germline V gene are SGHRS and YFSETQ. V is cut back by 4 bases and J by 4 bases, with 8 bases in the junction unmatched. CDR3 length: 15 amino acids, cysteine to phenylalanine. Kept here is only the CDR3 DNA, which spans 45 bases and is read in frame from base 1.

Study-wide conclusions, independent of this receptor: Naive subsets generally had larger estimated clonotype richness than memory subsets. Clonotypes shared by all four sorted-subset donors showed higher generation probabilities than non-shared clonotypes. The genetic and exposure-history diversity represented was limited by the small number of donors. Sampling was restricted to blood, and TCR repertoires in tissue are likely to differ from TCR repertoires in blood. When a handful of donors were compared, the shared fraction of clonotypes was around 5% for naive CD4, around 3.6% for naive CD8, more than 2% for memory CD4, and 0.4% for memory CD8. Incomplete sequencing was indicated by rarefaction of sorted-subset datasets, despite the large sequencing depth. Based on pairwise subsampling, the degree of clonotype sharing among donors was expected to be affected by sequencing depth.

Using the deep immunoSEQ assay, multiplex PCR amplified TCR CDR3 regions from genomic DNA. Genomic DNA extracted from each cell subset was distributed evenly over all wells of several immunoSEQ 96-well plates, and each plate served as one replicate. For sorted subsets, each replicate PCR was loaded with roughly 190 ng genomic DNA, equivalent to 25,000 to 35,000 T cell genomes. Purified libraries were quantified with a Qubit 3.0 fluorometer, sized on a Bioanalyzer 2100, and re-quantified with the KAPA Library Quantification kit. A separate single-read 150-cycle Illumina NextSeq 550 flow cell was used to sequence each immunoSEQ 96-well plate. The paper's processing steps were these. Because only junctional sequences without quality scores were contained in the immunoSEQ output, filtering matching that applied to full-length reads could not be performed. Sequences were annotated with PyIR, a Python wrapper for IgBLAST v1.9, using IMGT germline references to assign V/J genes and CDR3. Reads were filtered out if the reads had weak V/J assignments (E-value above 1e-6), no CDR3, stop codons, out-of-frame junctions, or ambiguous translated residues. V3J clonotypes were defined as sequences sharing an identical inferred V gene, J gene, and CDR3 amino acid sequence. Percentage overlap between repertoires was calculated by dividing the number of shared unique clonotypes by the size of the smaller repertoire. RTK rarefaction, the Chao1 estimator, and Recon v2.1 estimates of unobserved clonotypes were used to assess repertoire richness. Generation probabilities for all TCRbeta clonotypes obtained by the gDNA method from several donors were computed using OLGA. In TCRdb, the immuneACCESS table is reduced to in-frame sequences with V and J assigned. These tables do not hold every clone; where another copy was compared, an unresolved V gene accounts for under half, and the others remain unexplained. V, J and clone size derive from that table, while D and trimming were established from the DNA sequence. Here the sample has around 2.5 million clones; under 95% occur a single time. The ten largest clonotypes hold about 0.34% of the sample.

The sequence came from a man in his late teens or twenties in good health. Some clones in this sample may be carry-over from other donors' samples. Input material: naive CD4+ T cells from PBMCs. The cell subset or site tag for this specimen amounts to: CD45RA+ positively selected. The chain is encoded by TRBV5-1 joined to TRBJ1-1; the central 9 bases match TRBD1. The CDR3 corresponds to CASSIATGGSTEAFF. At the DNA level, the sequence is TGCGCCAGCAGCATAGCGACAGGGGGGAGCACTGAAGCTTTCTTT.